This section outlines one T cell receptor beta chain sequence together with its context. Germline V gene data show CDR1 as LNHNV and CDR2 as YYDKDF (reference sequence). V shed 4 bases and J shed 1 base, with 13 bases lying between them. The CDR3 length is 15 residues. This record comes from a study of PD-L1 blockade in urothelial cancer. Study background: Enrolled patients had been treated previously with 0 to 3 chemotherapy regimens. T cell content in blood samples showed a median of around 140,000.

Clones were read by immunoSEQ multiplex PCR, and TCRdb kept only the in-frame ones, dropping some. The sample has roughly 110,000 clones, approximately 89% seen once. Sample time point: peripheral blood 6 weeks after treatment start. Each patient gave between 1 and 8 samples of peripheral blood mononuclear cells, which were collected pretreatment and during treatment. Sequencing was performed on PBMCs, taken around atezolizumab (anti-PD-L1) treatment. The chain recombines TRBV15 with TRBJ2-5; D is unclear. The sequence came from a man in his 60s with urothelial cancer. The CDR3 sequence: CATSNSRRIQETQYF. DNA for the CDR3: TGTGCCACCAGCAACTCTAGGCGCATCCAAGAGACCCAGTACTTC.